This T cell receptor beta chain is from a study of T-cell memory formation after mild COVID-19. 5'RACE with constant-segment primers built TCRalpha and TCRbeta cDNA libraries with UMIs. TCRdb called the 5' RACE reads again in MiXCR, with one record for every CDR3 protein. The data hold 350,000 or so distinct CDR3 sequences, with 20% to 25% observed a single time. V was shortened by 3 bases and J by 6 bases, with 12 bases between the two germline ends. CDR1 and CDR2 from the germline V gene are GTSNPN and SVGIG (reference sequence). This CDR3 spans 12 amino acids. Turning to this clonotype: Its antigen is still unknown.

Overall study results and limits: Clones that contracted clustered mainly in CM and EM if CD4+ and in EMRA if CD8+. Later expanders leaned CD4+, whereas clones that contracted between day 15 and 85 were balanced CD4/CD8.

The chain is built from TRBV30 and TRBJ2-7; D is unclear. The sequencing sample was made of PBMCs or a T cell subset sorted from them (not recorded which). This clonotype was obtained from an adult woman who had mild COVID-19 (a few samples of this study predate the infection). Cell type and time point are not known. The DNA for the CDR3 is TGTGCCTGGAGCTTTAGACGGCCCGAGCAGTACTTC. Encoded protein: CAWSFRRPEQYF.